The TCR beta chain under discussion was sequenced for a study of CD8+CD57+ T cells in acquired aplastic anemia. Background on the study: Mean yield of DNA from sorted CD4+ and CD8+ cells was about 3.2 ug. Study-wide points: Overlap between patients and controls comprised roughly 30 CD8+ CDR3 sequences.

The CDR3 runs 17 residues. Germline-derived CDR1 and CDR2 are SGHDN and FVKESK. J lost 6 bases, V lost 1 base, and 13 bases had no gene match. To note about this clonotype: The antigen remains unidentified.

Sequenced patients had shown CD8+CD57+ cell expansion by flow cytometry. Patients had not yet gotten any therapy when their blood was taken for sampling. Genomic DNA constituted the template upon which TCR beta VDJ and CDR3 profiling was performed. TCRdb itself ran the reads through MiXCR, one entry per CDR3 protein. This table holds 150,000 to 200,000 distinct CDR3 sequences, around 52% found once. The chain combines TRBV14 with TRBJ2-3; 7 positions agree with TRBD2. Material: sorted CD4+, CD8+, or CD8+CD57+ T cells (not recorded which) from PBMCs. The TCR was taken from a human donor with aplastic anemia. The CDR3 reads CASSQGLWERGPDTQYF. CDR3 bases: TGTGCCAGCAGCCAAGGCCTTTGGGAGCGGGGACCTGATACGCAGTATTTT.